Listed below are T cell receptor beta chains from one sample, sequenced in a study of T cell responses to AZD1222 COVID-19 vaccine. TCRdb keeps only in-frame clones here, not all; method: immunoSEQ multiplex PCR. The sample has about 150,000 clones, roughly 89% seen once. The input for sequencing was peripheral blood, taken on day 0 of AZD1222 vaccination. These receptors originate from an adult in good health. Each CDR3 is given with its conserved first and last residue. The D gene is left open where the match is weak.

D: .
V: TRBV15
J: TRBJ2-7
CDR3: CATSNDRWREQYF
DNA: TGTGCCACCAGCAATGACAGGTGGAGGGAGCAGTACTTC

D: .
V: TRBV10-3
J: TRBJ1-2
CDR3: CAISESSDYGYTF
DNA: TGTGCCATCAGTGAGTCGTCAGACTATGGCTACACCTTC

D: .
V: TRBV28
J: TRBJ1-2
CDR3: CASSLPSWWGYTF
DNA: TGTGCCAGCAGTTTACCGTCCTGGTGGGGCTACACCTTC

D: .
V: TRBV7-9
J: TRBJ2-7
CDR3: CASSAVGWDGSYEQYF
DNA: TGTGCCAGCAGCGCCGTTGGGTGGGACGGCTCCTACGAGCAGTACTTC

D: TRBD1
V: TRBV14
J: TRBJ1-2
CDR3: CASSQGTGDYGYTF
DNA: TGTGCCAGCAGCCAAGGGACAGGAGACTATGGCTACACCTTC

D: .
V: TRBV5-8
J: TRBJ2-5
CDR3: CASSSDWEETQYF
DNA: TGTGCCAGCAGCTCGGACTGGGAAGAGACCCAGTACTTC

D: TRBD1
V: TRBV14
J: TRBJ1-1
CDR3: CASSHGQGVVKTFF
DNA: TGTGCCAGCAGCCACGGACAGGGTGTCGTGAAAACTTTCTTT

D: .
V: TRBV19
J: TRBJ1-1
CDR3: CASMAGNTEAFF
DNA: TGTGCCAGTATGGCGGGAAACACTGAAGCTTTCTTT

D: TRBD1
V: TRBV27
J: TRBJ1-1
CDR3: CASRGQRNTEAFF
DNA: TGTGCCAGCAGGGGACAGAGGAACACTGAAGCTTTCTTT

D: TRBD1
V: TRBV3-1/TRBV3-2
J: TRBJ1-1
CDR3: CASSQDNEGQMNTEAFF
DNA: TGTGCCAGCAGCCAAGATAATGAGGGACAGATGAACACTGAAGCTTTCTTT